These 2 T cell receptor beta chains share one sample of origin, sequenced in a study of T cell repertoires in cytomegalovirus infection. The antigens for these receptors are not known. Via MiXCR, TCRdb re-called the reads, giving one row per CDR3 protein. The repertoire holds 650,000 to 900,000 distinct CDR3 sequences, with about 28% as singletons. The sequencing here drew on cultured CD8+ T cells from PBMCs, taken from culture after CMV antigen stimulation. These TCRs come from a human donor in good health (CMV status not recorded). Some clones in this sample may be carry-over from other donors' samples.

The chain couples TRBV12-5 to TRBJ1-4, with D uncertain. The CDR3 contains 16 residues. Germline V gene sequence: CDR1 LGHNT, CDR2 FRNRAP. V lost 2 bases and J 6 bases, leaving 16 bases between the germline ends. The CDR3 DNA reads TGTGCTAGTGGTTTGCCCCCGGACCGAAGTGATGAAAAACTGTTTTTT. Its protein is CASGLPPDRSDEKLFF. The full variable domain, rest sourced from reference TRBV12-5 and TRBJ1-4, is DARVTQTPRHKVTEMGQEVTMRCQPILGHNTVFWYRQTMMQGLELLAYFRNRAPLDDSGMPKDRFSAEMPDATLATLKIQPSEPRDSAVYFCASGLPPDRSDEKLFFGSGTQLSVL.

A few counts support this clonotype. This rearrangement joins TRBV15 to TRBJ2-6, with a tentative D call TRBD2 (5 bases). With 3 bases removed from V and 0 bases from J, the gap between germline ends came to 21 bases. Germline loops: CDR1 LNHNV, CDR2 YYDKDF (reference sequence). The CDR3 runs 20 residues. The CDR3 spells CATSSTRQREESSGANVLTF. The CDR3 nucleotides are TGTGCCACCAGCAGCACGCGGCAACGGGAAGAGAGCTCTGGGGCCAACGTCCTGACTTTC.